Here is one TCR beta chain with its context. Its antigen remains unidentified. This record comes from a study of cytomegalovirus exposure and HLA in healthy donors. About the research overall: Earlier, 95 million to 120 million unique TCR beta sequences were recovered from approximately 180 million T cells by an analysis.

This CDR3 contains 13 residues. Germline V gene data show CDR1 as MDHEN and CDR2 as SYDVKM. V was trimmed by 9 bases and J by 3 bases, leaving 15 bases between them. The PCR contained 60 Vbeta and 13 Jbeta primers. Some clones are missing from TCRdb's copy, which holds only in-frame ones; the method was immunoSEQ multiplex PCR. The sample has roughly 180,000 clones, roughly 85% seen once. General study points: Reported findings show TCR beta sequences accurately forecast HLA-A and HLA-B alleles in most subjects.

This TCR came from a boy aged 2 to 10 in good health and CMV-seronegative. Sequenced sample: PBMCs. This chain joins TRBV28 and TRBJ2-7, with D possibly matching TRBD2 (6 bases). CDR3 region: CASSLGGFYEQYF. The DNA for the CDR3 is TGTGCCAGTTCCCTTGGGGGGTTCTACGAGCAGTACTTC.